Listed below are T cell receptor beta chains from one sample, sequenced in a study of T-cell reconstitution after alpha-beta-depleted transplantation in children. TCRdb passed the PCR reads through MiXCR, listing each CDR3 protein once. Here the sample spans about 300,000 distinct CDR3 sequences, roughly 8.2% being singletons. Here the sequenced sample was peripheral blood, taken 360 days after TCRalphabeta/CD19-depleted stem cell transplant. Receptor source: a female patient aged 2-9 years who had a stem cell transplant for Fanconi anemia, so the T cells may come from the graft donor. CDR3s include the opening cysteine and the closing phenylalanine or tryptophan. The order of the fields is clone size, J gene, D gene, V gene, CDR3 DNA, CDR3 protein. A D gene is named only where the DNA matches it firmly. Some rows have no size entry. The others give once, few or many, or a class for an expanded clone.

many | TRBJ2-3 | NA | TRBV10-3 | TGTGCCATCGCCGATGGGGGCCTTGCCAAGGATACGCAGTATTTT | CAIADGGLAKDTQYF
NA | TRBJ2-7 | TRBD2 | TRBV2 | TGTGCCAGCAGTGTTGCGGGACTAGGGTACTTC | CASSVAGLGYF
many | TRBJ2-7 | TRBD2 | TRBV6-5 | TGTGCCAGCAGTTACGGGAGGGTGTCCTACGAGCAGTACTTC | CASSYGRVSYEQYF
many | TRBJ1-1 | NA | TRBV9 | TGTGCCAGCAGCGTAGAGGGCACGAACACTGAAGCTTTCTTT | CASSVEGTNTEAFF
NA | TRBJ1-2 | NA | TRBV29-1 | TGCAGCGTTGGCAAAACAGGAGCTACAATTAACTATGGCTACACCTTC | CSVGKTGATINYGYTF
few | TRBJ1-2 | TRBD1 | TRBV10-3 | TGTGCCATCAGTGGCCGGGACAGGGAAGAGGGGAAGGATGGCTACACCTTC | CAISGRDREEGKDGYTF
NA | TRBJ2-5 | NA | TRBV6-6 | TGTGCCAGCAGTTATGGTGGGGAGACCCAGTACTTC | CASSYGGETQYF
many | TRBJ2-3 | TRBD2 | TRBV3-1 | TGTGCCAGCAGCCAACGTGGGGGGGTCAGCACAGATACGCAGTATTTT | CASSQRGGVSTDTQYF
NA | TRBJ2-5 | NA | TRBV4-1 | TGCGCCAGCAGCCAAGATAGACAACTAGGGGTAGAGACCCAGTACTTC | CASSQDRQLGVETQYF
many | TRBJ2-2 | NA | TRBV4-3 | TGCGCCAGCAGCCAAGATTACAGGAGTCCCGGGGAGCTGTTTTTT | CASSQDYRSPGELFF
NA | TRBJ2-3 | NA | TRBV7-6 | TGTGCCAGCAGCTTAGGTCGGGAAGATACGCAGTATTTT | CASSLGREDTQYF
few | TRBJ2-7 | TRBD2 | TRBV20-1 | TGCAGTGCCGAGGGACTAGCGGGAGGGCCGAAATCCCTGGTCGAGCAGTACTTC | CSAEGLAGGPKSLVEQYF
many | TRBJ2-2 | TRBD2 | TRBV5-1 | TGCGCCAGCTCCTGGGGGACTAGCGGGGGATCGAACACCGGGGAGCTGTTTTTT | CASSWGTSGGSNTGELFF
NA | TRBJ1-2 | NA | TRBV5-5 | TGTGCCAGCAGCTTTTCCCAGCAGACCTATGGCTACACCTTC | CASSFSQQTYGYTF
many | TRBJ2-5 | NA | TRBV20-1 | TGCAGTGCTGCGCGGGCCGCTCCGGAGACCCAGTACTTC | CSAARAAPETQYF
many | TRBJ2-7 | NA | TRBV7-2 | TGTGCCAGCAGCTTAGAAGGGAACTCCTACGAGCAGTACTTC | CASSLEGNSYEQYF
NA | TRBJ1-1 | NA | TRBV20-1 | TGCAGTGCTAGAGATGGGGGTGCGGTTTTAAACACTGAAGCTTTCTTT | CSARDGGAVLNTEAFF
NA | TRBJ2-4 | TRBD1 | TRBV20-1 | TGCAGTGCTAAAAGACAGGGTGGGCTAAACATTCAGTACTTC | CSAKRQGGLNIQYF
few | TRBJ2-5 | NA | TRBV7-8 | TGTGCCAGCCGAATCTATCGGGCAGACCTCCAAGAGACCCAGTACTTC | CASRIYRADLQETQYF
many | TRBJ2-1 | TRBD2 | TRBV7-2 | TGTGCCAGCAGCCCCGGGACTAGTTGGACCTCGCAGTTCTTC | CASSPGTSWTSQFF
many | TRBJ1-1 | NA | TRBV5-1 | TGCGCCAGCAGACCGCGGACGGGGAACACTGAAGCTTTCTTT | CASRPRTGNTEAFF
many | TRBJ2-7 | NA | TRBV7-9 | TGTGCCAGCAGCGACCCCGGGACACCGTGGCGCGAGCAGTACTTC | CASSDPGTPWREQYF
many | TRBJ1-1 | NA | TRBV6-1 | TGTGCCAGCAGGAGGGGCTGGAACACTGAAGCTTTCTTT | CASRRGWNTEAFF
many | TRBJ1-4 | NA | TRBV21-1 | TGTGCCAGCGTCCAGGGCAGGGGTAATGAAAAACTGTTTTTT | CASVQGRGNEKLFF
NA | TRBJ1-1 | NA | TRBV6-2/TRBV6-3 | TGTGCCAGCAAACAGCTGAACACTGAAGCTTTCTTT | CASKQLNTEAFF
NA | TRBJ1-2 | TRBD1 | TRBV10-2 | TGCGCCAGCAGTATCAGGACAGGGAGGTCTGGCTACACCTTC | CASSIRTGRSGYTF
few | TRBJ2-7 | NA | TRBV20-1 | TGCAGTGCTGGAATGGCAGGGCTTATGGACGAGCAGTACTTC | CSAGMAGLMDEQYF
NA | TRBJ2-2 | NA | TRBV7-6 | TGTGCCAGCAGCTTATTTTCGTTCGGCGGGGAGCTGTTTTTT | CASSLFSFGGELFF
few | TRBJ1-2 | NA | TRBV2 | TGTGCCAGCATCGTTGGACGCTATGGCTACACCTTC | CASIVGRYGYTF
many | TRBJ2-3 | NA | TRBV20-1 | TGCAGTGCTAGTAAGGGGGGGCGCTCTCAAGATACGCAGTATTTT | CSASKGGRSQDTQYF
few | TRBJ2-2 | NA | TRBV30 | TGTGCCTGGAGGGGGTTGGCCGGGGAGCTGTTTTTT | CAWRGLAGELFF
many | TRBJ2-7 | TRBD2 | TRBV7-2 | TGTGCCAGCAGCCGGCCGGGACTAGGAAGCTACGAGCAGTACTTC | CASSRPGLGSYEQYF
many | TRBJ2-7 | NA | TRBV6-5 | TGTGCCAGCAGTTACCGAGCGGTTGACTACGAGCAGTACTTC | CASSYRAVDYEQYF
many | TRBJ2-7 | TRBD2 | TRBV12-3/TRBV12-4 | TGTGCCAGCAGTCTAGCGGGGGGGAGCTCCTACGAGCAGTACTTC | CASSLAGGSSYEQYF
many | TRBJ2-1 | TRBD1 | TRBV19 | TGTGCCAGTAGTCACGGACAGGACTACAATGAGCAGTTCTTC | CASSHGQDYNEQFF
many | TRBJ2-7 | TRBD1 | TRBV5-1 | TGCGCCAGCAGCTTGCCCAACCGGGACAGGGGCCACGAGCAGTACTTC | CASSLPNRDRGHEQYF
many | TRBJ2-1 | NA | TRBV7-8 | TGTGCCAGCACACAGGGCGGGAATGAGCAGTTCTTC | CASTQGGNEQFF
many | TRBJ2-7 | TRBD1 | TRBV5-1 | TGCGCCAGCAGCTTACAGGGGGCCTACGAGCAGTACTTC | CASSLQGAYEQYF
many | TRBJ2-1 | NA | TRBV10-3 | TGTGCCTCTCGGACTTCCGTTCACAATGAGCAGTTCTTC | CASRTSVHNEQFF
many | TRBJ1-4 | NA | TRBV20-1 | TGCAGTGCTTTCAGGGTTCCTAATGAAAAACTGTTTTTT | CSAFRVPNEKLFF
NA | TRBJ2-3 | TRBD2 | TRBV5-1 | TGCGCCAGCAGCTTATCCCCCCCGGGGGGTACAGATACGCAGTATTTT | CASSLSPPGGTDTQYF
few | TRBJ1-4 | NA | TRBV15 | TGTGCCACCAGCAGAGAAAGGGGCAGAGCAAATGAAAAACTGTTTTTT | CATSRERGRANEKLFF
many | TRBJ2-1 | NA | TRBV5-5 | TGTGCCAGCAGCTCTCCGGGACAACTCGAGCAGTTCTTC | CASSSPGQLEQFF
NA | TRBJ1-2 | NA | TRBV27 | TGTGCCAGCAGTTTAATTGGCAGCGACTATGGCTACACCTTC | CASSLIGSDYGYTF
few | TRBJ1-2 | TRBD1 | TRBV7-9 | TGTGCCAGCATCCCCCCCGGGACAGGGGCCTTTGCTAACTATGGCTACACCTTC | CASIPPGTGAFANYGYTF
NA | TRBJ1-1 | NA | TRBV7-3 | TGTGCCAGCAGCTTACATCCGGGGGGGAACACTGAAGCTTTCTTT | CASSLHPGGNTEAFF
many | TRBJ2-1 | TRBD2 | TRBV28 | TGTGCCAGCAGTGGAGCCGGGACTACTAACAATGAGCAGTTCTTC | CASSGAGTTNNEQFF
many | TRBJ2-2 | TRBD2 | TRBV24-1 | TGTGCCACGAATAGCGGGGCTCTTAACACCGGGGAGCTGTTTTTT | CATNSGALNTGELFF
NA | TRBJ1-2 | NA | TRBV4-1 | TGCGCCAGCAGCGCTCAAGCGGACAGTGTTTCTGGCTACACCTTC | CASSAQADSVSGYTF
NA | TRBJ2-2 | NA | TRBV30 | TGTGCCTGGAGTATTTTACACACCGGGGAGCTGTTTTTT | CAWSILHTGELFF
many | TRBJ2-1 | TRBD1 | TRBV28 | TGTGCCAGCAGTTCCGACAGGGCTAAGGTATTCGGTGAGCAGTTCTTC | CASSSDRAKVFGEQFF